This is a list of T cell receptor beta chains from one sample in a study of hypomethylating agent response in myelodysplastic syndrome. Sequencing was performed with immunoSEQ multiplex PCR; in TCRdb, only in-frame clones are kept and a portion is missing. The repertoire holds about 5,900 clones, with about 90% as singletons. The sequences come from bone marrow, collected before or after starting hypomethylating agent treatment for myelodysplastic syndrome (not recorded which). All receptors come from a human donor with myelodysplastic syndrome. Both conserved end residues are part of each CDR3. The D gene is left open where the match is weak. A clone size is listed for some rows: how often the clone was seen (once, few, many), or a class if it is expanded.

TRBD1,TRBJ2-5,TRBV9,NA,TGTGCCAGCAGCGAGGGGACAGTCCAAGAGACCCAGTACTTC,CASSEGTVQETQYF
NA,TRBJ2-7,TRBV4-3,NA,TGCGCCAGCAGCCAAGGGCCGGGACTTAACGGTGAGCAGTACTTC,CASSQGPGLNGEQYF
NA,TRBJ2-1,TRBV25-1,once,TGTGCCAGCAGTGAGGGGGGTGGTAGTATCAATGAGCAGTTCTTC,CASSEGGGSINEQFF
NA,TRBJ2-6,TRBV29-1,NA,TGCAGCGTTGGTAGGACTGGGGCCAACGTCCTGACTTTC,CSVGRTGANVLTF
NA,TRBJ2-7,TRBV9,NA,TGTGCCAGCAGCGTAGCTCCAGAGAGCTACGAGCAGTACTTC,CASSVAPESYEQYF
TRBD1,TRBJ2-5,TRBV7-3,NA,TGTGCCAGCAGCTTATTTCGCCCAGGGGGCGCTTTAGAGACCCAGTACTTC,CASSLFRPGGALETQYF
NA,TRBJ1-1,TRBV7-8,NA,TGTGCCAGCAGCTTAGAAGTAGAAGCTTTCTTT,CASSLEVEAFF
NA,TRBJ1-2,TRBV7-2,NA,TGTGCCAGCAGCTTAGCTCCAGGGTTCGACTACACCTTC,CASSLAPGFDYTF
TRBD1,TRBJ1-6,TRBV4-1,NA,TGCGCCAGCAGCCAACCGGGACAGTTAGGTTCACCCCTCCACTTT,CASSQPGQLGSPLHF
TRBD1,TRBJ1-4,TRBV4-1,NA,TGCGCCAGCAGCCAAGACAGGGGGCAGGGGGATGAAAAACTGTTTTTT,CASSQDRGQGDEKLFF
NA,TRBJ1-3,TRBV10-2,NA,TGCGCCAGCAGTGAGGGGCCCCCCTCTGGAAACACCATATATTTT,CASSEGPPSGNTIYF
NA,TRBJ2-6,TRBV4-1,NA,TGCGCCAGCAGCATCTCAGCCGGGGCCAACGTCCTGACTTTC,CASSISAGANVLTF
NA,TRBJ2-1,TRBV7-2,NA,TGTGCCAGCACCCGAAACAATTTAGGGTCCTACAATGAGCAGTTCTTC,CASTRNNLGSYNEQFF
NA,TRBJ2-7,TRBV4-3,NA,TGCGCCAGCAGCCAGGGGACGGTAAACTCCTACGAGCAGTACTTC,CASSQGTVNSYEQYF
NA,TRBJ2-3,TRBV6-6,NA,TGTGCCAGCAGTTTGGACTACACAGATACGCAGTATTTT,CASSLDYTDTQYF
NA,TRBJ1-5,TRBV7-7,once,TGTGCTAGCAGCTTAGCCCTGGGGCAGGGCCATTTCAGCAATCAGCCCCAGCATTTT,CASSLALGQGHFSNQPQHF
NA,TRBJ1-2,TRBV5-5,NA,TGTGCCAGCAGCTTGGATAACGCGGGCTGGTATGGCTACACCTTC,CASSLDNAGWYGYTF
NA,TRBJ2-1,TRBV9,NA,TGTGCCAGCAACACAGCACTATCCTACAATGAGCAGTTCTTC,CASNTALSYNEQFF